These 20 T cell receptor beta chains were sequenced from one sample in a study of blood T cell repertoires in COVID-19. The data were produced by immunoSEQ multiplex PCR, yet TCRdb's version contains in-frame clones alone and is incomplete. The sample carries roughly 150,000 clones, around 83% recorded once. Sequencing was carried out using peripheral blood. The receptors derive from a woman aged 45-60 years with acute or convalescent COVID-19.

The V and J genes are TRBV6-5 and TRBJ1-6; D call uncertain. The CDR3 loop spans 14 amino acids. V was cut by 11 bases and J by 0 bases, with 11 bases left in between. CDR1 is MNHEY and CDR2 is SVGAGI in the germline V gene. The CDR3 sequence: CASSQNSYNSPLHF. The CDR3 DNA reads TGTGCCTCGAGCCAAAACTCCTATAATTCACCCCTCCACTTT.

The sample holds one count of this clone. The chain links TRBV9 to TRBJ2-1; TRBD2 is a possible D gene (6 bases). The germline V gene encodes CDR1 SGDLS and CDR2 YYNGEE. The CDR3 is 16 amino acids. The ends were cut back, 0 bases at V and 8 bases at J, with 18 bases in the middle. The CDR3 spells CASSVVASVRIDEQFF. CDR3 in DNA: TGTGCCAGCAGCGTAGTCGCTAGCGTCAGAATCGATGAGCAGTTCTTC.

This chain connects TRBV18 to TRBJ2-3; the D is unclear. Germline V gene lookup returns CDR1 KGHSH and CDR2 LQKENI. CDR3 length: 16 amino acids. Trimming cost V 3 bases and J 0 bases, with 13 bases left between them. CDR3 sequence reads: CASSPRSRTSTDTQYF. The CDR3 DNA reads TGTGCCAGCTCACCGAGGAGCAGAACTAGCACAGATACGCAGTATTTT.

The gene calls are TRBV3-1 (or the pseudogene TRBV3-2) and TRBJ1-5; TRBD1 agrees at 9 bases. Germline CDR1 and CDR2: LGHDT and YNNKEL (reference sequence). The V segment lost 5 bases and the J segment 9 bases; nucleotides outside the gene matches: 11. The CDR3 has 15 amino acids. CDR3 sequence: CASSASRDRVLPQHF. DNA of the CDR3: TGTGCCAGCAGCGCATCCCGGGACAGGGTACTGCCCCAGCATTTT.

The chain is built from TRBV6-5 and TRBJ1-6, with D maybe TRBD1 (6 bases). The CDR3 sequence is 15 residues long. Germline lookup yields CDR1 MNHEY and CDR2 SVGAGI. The V and J ends lost 0 bases and 7 bases respectively, with 10 bases between them. The chain's CDR3 is CASSYSYRANSPLHF. CDR3 DNA sequence: TGTGCCAGCAGTTACTCCTACAGGGCGAATTCACCCCTCCACTTT.

The chain carries TRBV19 and TRBJ1-5; 9 positions match TRBD1. CDR1 and CDR2 (germline): LNHDA, SQIVND (reference sequence). CDR3 length equals 17 residues. The junction had 14 bases not matched to a gene; V was cut back by 4 bases and J by 7 bases. CDR3 nucleotides: TGTGCCAGTAGTACCGGACAGGGGATCGAGATAGGGCAGCCCCAGCATTTT. Protein product: CASSTGQGIEIGQPQHF.

CDR3 sequence (DNA): TGTGCCAGCACAGCTAGCTTCGAGACCCAGTACTTC. This gives the protein CASTASFETQYF. The rearrangement links TRBV2 to TRBJ2-5, with D tentatively TRBD2 (5 bases). CDR1 is SNHLY, CDR2 FYNNEI, per germline. The CDR3 covers 12 residues. V shed 7 bases and J shed 5 bases, with 11 bases lying between them.

This clone occurred a few times. This chain uses TRBV27 with TRBJ2-5; TRBD1 might be the D (6 bases). Germline V gene sequence: CDR1 MNHEY, CDR2 SMNVEV (reference sequence). This CDR3 region has 15 residues. The V gene lost 6 bases and the J gene lost 5 bases, with 19 bases spanning the gap. CDR3 nucleotides: TGTGCCAGCAGCCACCAGGGGCTTATATGGGAGACCCAGTACTTC. Protein sequence: CASSHQGLIWETQYF.

The chain recombines TRBV5-6 with TRBJ2-5, with TRBD2 identical over 11 bases. This CDR3 comprises 16 residues. With V trimmed by 1 base and J by 0 bases, 2 bases remained unmatched. Looked up from germline, CDR1 is SGHDT and CDR2 is YYEEEE. The CDR3 is CASSLLAGGYQETQYF. CDR3 in DNA: TGTGCCAGCAGCTTGCTAGCGGGGGGCTACCAAGAGACCCAGTACTTC. Using reference TRBV5-6 and TRBJ2-5 for the parts outside the CDR3, the full variable domain is DAGVTQSPTHLIKTRGQQVTLRCSPKSGHDTVSWYQQALGQGPQFIFQYYEEEERQRGNFPDRFSGHQFPNYSSELNVNALLLGDSALYLCASSLLAGGYQETQYFGPGTRLLVL.

The chain links TRBV19 to TRBJ1-4, with a weak D call TRBD1 (6 bases). This CDR3 region has 14 residues. Trimming took 2 bases from V and 8 from J, leaving 12 bases between them. Germline CDR1 and CDR2: LNHDA and SQIVND (reference sequence). CDR3 nucleotides: TGTGCCAGTAGTATACAGGGGAGCGGCGAAAAACTGTTTTTT. Protein sequence: CASSIQGSGEKLFF.

This clone was seen once. This chain uses TRBV4-2 with TRBJ1-1; 9 bases fit TRBD1. This CDR3 has 14 residues. Germline V CDR1 and CDR2: LGHNA, YNFKEQ. The V and J ends lost 4 bases and 3 bases, in that order; junction bases with no gene match: 3. The CDR3 DNA reads TGTGCCAGCAGCCCGGGACAGGGTTACACTGAAGCTTTCTTT. Translating it yields CASSPGQGYTEAFF.

The chain uses TRBV5-4 and TRBJ2-3; 7 bases are shared with TRBD2. The CDR3 loop spans 15 amino acids. CDR1 and CDR2 from the germline V gene are SGHNT and YYREEE (reference sequence). V lost 2 bases and J lost 2; bases outside the gene matches: 5. The CDR3 DNA sequence: TGTGCCAGCAGCTTCCAAAGCGGGGACACAGATACGCAGTATTTT. This encodes CASSFQSGDTDTQYF.

This chain uses TRBV5-1 with TRBJ2-1; 8 bases are a match to TRBD2. V gave up 4 bases and J gave up 0 bases; unmatched junction bases: 9. Germline assignment: CDR1 SGHRS and CDR2 YFSETQ. This CDR3 has 17 amino acids. DNA for the CDR3: TGCGCCAGCAGCCGAGGCTCGAGCGGGAGCTCCTACAATGAGCAGTTCTTC. This gives the protein CASSRGSSGSSYNEQFF. The entire variable domain, with the rest obtained from reference TRBV5-1 and TRBJ2-1, is as follows: KAGVTQTPRYLIKTRGQQVTLSCSPISGHRSVSWYQQTPGQGLQFLFEYFSETQRNKGNFPGRFSGRQFSNSRSEMNVSTLELGDSALYLCASSRGSSGSSYNEQFFGPGTRLTVL.

This chain joins TRBV19 and TRBJ2-1, with TRBD1 matching over 10 bases. The CDR3 extends over 15 amino acids. CDR1 LNHDA and CDR2 SQIVND come from the germline V gene (reference sequence). V shed 7 bases, J shed 4 bases, and the junction held 7 bases outside the gene matches. CDR3 sequence reads: CASTTGQGSYNEQFF. Written as DNA, the CDR3 is TGTGCCAGTACGACGGGACAGGGGAGTTACAATGAGCAGTTCTTC.

The V gene is TRBV11-3, the J gene TRBJ2-2; a weak D match, TRBD2 (6 bases). The germline CDR1 and CDR2 sequences are SGHNT and YENEEA. This CDR3 spans 15 amino acids. Trimming cost V 6 bases and J 5 bases, with 16 bases left between them. The chain's CDR3 is CASRKRGYGTGELFF. CDR3 nucleotides: TGTGCCAGCAGAAAACGGGGGTATGGGACCGGGGAGCTGTTTTTT.

The chain couples TRBV19 to TRBJ1-2, with a weak D call TRBD1 (5 bases). The V gene lost 3 bases and the J gene lost 8 bases, with 19 bases spanning the gap. Germline CDR1 and CDR2: LNHDA and SQIVND (reference sequence). The CDR3 sequence is 15 residues long. The CDR3 reads CASSIPSWQGHGYTF. CDR3 nucleotides: TGTGCCAGTAGTATTCCTTCATGGCAGGGTCACGGCTACACCTTC.

The sample holds a few counts of this clone. The genes are TRBV4-1 and TRBJ1-5, with 10 bases matching TRBD1. V was clipped by 0 bases and J by 0 bases; unmatched bases: 8. The CDR3 contains 19 residues. The germline V gene has CDR1 MGHRA and CDR2 YSYEKL. The CDR3 loop reads CASSQEAGQGGYSNQPQHF. CDR3 sequence (DNA): TGCGCCAGCAGCCAAGAGGCTGGACAGGGGGGGTATAGCAATCAGCCCCAGCATTTT.

The chain is built from TRBV4-2 and TRBJ2-3; TRBD2 aligns across 8 bases. J was trimmed by 1 base and V by 4 bases; bases with no gene match: 10. Germline lookup yields CDR1 LGHNA and CDR2 YNFKEQ. This CDR3 contains 17 residues. In nucleotides, the CDR3 is TGTGCCAGCAGCCTAAGGACTAGCCTATTTGGCACAGATACGCAGTATTTT. As protein: CASSLRTSLFGTDTQYF.

The gene calls are TRBV7-9 and TRBJ2-1; D perhaps matches TRBD2 (6 bases). CDR1 is SEHNR and CDR2 is FQNEAQ in the germline V gene (reference sequence). The CDR3 consists of 15 residues. V was clipped by 2 bases and J by 3 bases, with 11 bases between them. In DNA form, the CDR3 reads TGTGCCAGCAGCTTAAGGCTAGCGTACTACAATGAGCAGTTCTTC. As protein: CASSLRLAYYNEQFF.

The V and J genes are TRBV4-2 and TRBJ1-2; TRBD1 agrees at 7 bases. Trimming cost V 7 bases and J 8 bases; bases outside gene matches: 10. This CDR3 has 13 residues. Germline CDR1 is LGHNA and CDR2 is YNFKEQ. The CDR3 region is CASIGNRGQGYTF. The CDR3 DNA reads as TGTGCCAGCATTGGTAACAGGGGCCAGGGCTACACCTTC.